A single sample is the source of the 28 T cell receptor beta chains below, sequenced in a study of shared clonotypes between healthy human individuals (dated by TCRdb to between 2020 and 2021). The library came from the immunoSEQ multiplex PCR assay. The table comes from immuneACCESS by way of TCRdb, which keeps in-frame sequences with V and J called. Part of the clones is missing from these tables; in studies checked, under half for an unresolved V gene and the rest for unknown reasons. Here the sample has roughly 2.6 million clones; roughly 92% occur a single time. The ten top clones hold over 0.12% of the sample. The sequencing input was naive CD4+ T cells sorted from blood. This specimen's cell subset or site label, interpreted: CD45RA+ positively selected. The source is a man aged 18 to 30 in good health.

The chain carries TRBV6-6 and TRBJ1-6; 7 bases agree with TRBD1. The CDR3 is 14 amino acids. J lost 9 bases, V lost 6 bases, and 8 bases had no gene match. In germline, CDR1 is MNHNY, CDR2 SVGAGI (reference sequence). CDR3 sequence (DNA): TGTGCCAGCAGCCCCGGGACAGCAACTTCACCCCTCCACTTT. Translated, it gives CASSPGTATSPLHF.

This clone showed up just once. At the DNA level, this CDR3 is encoded by other sequences in the same sample as well. The chain uses TRBV6-5 and TRBJ2-7, with 8 bases fitting TRBD1. The junction had 7 bases not matched to a gene; V was cut back by 6 bases and J by 6 bases. From germline, CDR1 is MNHEY and CDR2 SVGAGI. The CDR3 has 13 amino acids. The CDR3 protein is CASRRQGRGEQYF. CDR3 sequence (DNA): TGTGCCAGCAGACGACAGGGGAGAGGCGAGCAGTACTTC.

The V call is TRBV7-2, the J call TRBJ2-1; 8 bases align to TRBD1. Germline values: CDR1 SGHTA, CDR2 FQGNSA. The J segment lost 2 bases and the V segment lost 5 bases, leaving 8 bases of the junction unmatched. This CDR3 is built from 16 residues. The CDR3 nucleotides are TGTGCCAGCAGCACCGCCGGGACAGGAGCCTACAATGAGCAGTTCTTC. Translated: CASSTAGTGAYNEQFF.

On this clone itself: The identical CDR3 is also encoded by other nucleotide sequences in the sample. V and J are TRBV6-5 and TRBJ2-7, with D possibly being TRBD1 or TRBD2 (5 bases each). Germline-derived CDR1 and CDR2 are MNHEY and SVGAGI. V shed 5 bases and J shed 0 bases, with 14 bases lying between them. This CDR3 region has 15 residues. This CDR3 is CASSRTGTASYEQYF. CDR3 sequence (DNA): TGTGCCAGCAGTCGTACCGGGACGGCCTCCTACGAGCAGTACTTC.

CDR3 in amino acids: CSVMGGRWETQYF. As DNA, the CDR3 is TGCAGCGTGATGGGGGGCAGGTGGGAGACCCAGTACTTC. The rearrangement joins TRBV29-1 to TRBJ2-5; D is perhaps TRBD1 or TRBD2 (6 bases each). CDR1 SQVTM and CDR2 ANQGSEA come from the germline V gene. Trimming removed 6 bases from V and 5 bases from J, with 16 bases in between. This CDR3 spans 13 amino acids.

This clone was seen only once. The V and J genes are TRBV5-4 and TRBJ1-5; 11 bases are shared with TRBD1. Germline V lookup: CDR1 SGHNT, CDR2 YYREEE (reference sequence). This CDR3 region has 15 residues. Trimming took 4 bases from V and 4 from J; bases not matched to a gene: 4. DNA for the CDR3: TGTGCCAGCAGCCGGGGGACAGGGGGGAATCAGCCCCAGCATTTT. It yields the protein CASSRGTGGNQPQHF.

The chain carries TRBV5-6 and TRBJ2-5; D may correspond to TRBD1 or TRBD2 (5 bases each). Looked up from germline, CDR1 is SGHDT and CDR2 is YYEEEE. The length of the CDR3 is 14 residues. V was cut by 4 bases and J by 5 bases, with 15 bases left in between. The chain's CDR3 is CASSVGRRVETQYF. The CDR3 DNA sequence: TGTGCCAGCAGCGTGGGACGGCGAGTGGAGACCCAGTACTTC.

The J gene is TRBJ2-3, the V gene TRBV11-2; TRBD2 agrees at 7 bases. Germline CDR1 and CDR2: SGHAT and FQNNGV. This CDR3 region has 17 residues. V gave up 5 bases and J gave up 8 bases; unmatched junction bases: 19. The CDR3: CASSGIELISGGGTQYF. CDR3 nucleotides: TGTGCCAGCAGCGGCATCGAACTTATCTCTGGCGGGGGTACGCAGTATTTT.

Turning to this clone: Within the sample, other DNA sequences also encode this same CDR3. The CDR3 is CASSSGLAGGQETQYF. CDR3 in DNA: TGCGCCAGCAGCTCCGGACTAGCGGGGGGCCAGGAGACCCAGTACTTC. The chain recombines TRBV5-1 with TRBJ2-5, with TRBD2 matching over 14 bases. Germline V lookup: CDR1 SGHRS, CDR2 YFSETQ. Trimming removed 3 bases from V and 5 bases from J; junction bases left unmatched: 6. The CDR3 sequence is 16 residues long.

Turning to this clone: Additional DNA sequences in this sample encode the identical CDR3. V gene TRBV27 combines with J gene TRBJ2-2, with TRBD1 matching over 8 bases. The CDR3 sequence is 15 residues long. V lost 2 bases, J lost 1 base, and 0 bases stayed unmatched. Germline V gene data show CDR1 as MNHEY and CDR2 as SMNVEV (reference sequence). The DNA of the CDR3 is TGTGCCAGCAGTTTAGGGACAGGGAACACCGGGGAGCTGTTTTTT. It codes for CASSLGTGNTGELFF.

The CDR3 protein is CAISATGNFESGEQFF. The CDR3 nucleotides are TGTGCCATCAGTGCGACGGGAAACTTTGAGTCGGGTGAGCAGTTCTTC. The chain joins TRBV10-3 to TRBJ2-1; D perhaps matches TRBD2 (5 bases). From germline, CDR1 is ENHRY and CDR2 SYGVKD. With 4 bases removed from V and 9 bases from J, the gap between germline ends came to 22 bases. The CDR3 contains 16 residues.

CDR3 protein: CAQRSRVNTGELFF. CDR3 DNA sequence: TGTGCGCAGAGGTCCAGGGTAAACACCGGGGAGCTGTTTTTT. The rearrangement joins TRBV30 to TRBJ2-2, with D possibly TRBD1 on 5 matching bases. Germline V CDR1 and CDR2: GTSNPN, SVGIG (reference sequence). The length of the CDR3 is 14 residues.

This clone was seen more than once but under ten times. The rearrangement joins TRBV10-3 to TRBJ1-5; D remains unclear. The CDR3 has 15 residues. Germline lookup yields CDR1 ENHRY and CDR2 SYGVKD. Deletions cut 0 bases from V and 11 bases from J, with 17 bases between. CDR3: CAISESGGSHRAQHF. DNA for the CDR3: TGTGCCATCAGTGAGTCGGGTGGGTCACATCGAGCCCAGCATTTT.

In this sample, this clone turned up once. J is TRBJ2-2 and V is TRBV2, with 11 nucleotides matching TRBD2. The CDR3 loop spans 15 amino acids. The V and J ends lost 5 bases and 4 bases, in that order; junction bases with no gene match: 3. In germline, CDR1 is SNHLY, CDR2 FYNNEI. CDR3: CASSTSGSFTGELFF. The DNA for the CDR3 is TGTGCCAGCAGTACTAGCGGGAGTTTCACCGGGGAGCTGTTTTTT.

The chain recombines TRBV5-6 with TRBJ2-2; 8 bases map to TRBD2. Germline V gene data show CDR1 as SGHDT and CDR2 as YYEEEE. With 0 bases clipped from V and 10 bases from J, the junction kept 8 bases outside the gene matches. The length of the CDR3 is 15 residues. The CDR3 protein is CASSLESGRGAELFF. The DNA of the CDR3 is TGTGCCAGCAGCTTGGAAAGCGGGAGAGGCGCGGAGCTGTTTTTT.

This chain uses TRBV27 with TRBJ1-2, with TRBD1 matching 8 bases. V shed 6 bases, J shed 6 bases, and the junction held 9 bases outside the gene matches. The CDR3 length is 14 residues. Germline-derived CDR1 and CDR2 are MNHEY and SMNVEV (reference sequence). As DNA, the CDR3 is TGTGCCAGCAGACCGACAGGGGTCGTTCATGGCTACACCTTC. It yields the protein CASRPTGVVHGYTF.

This clone was seen just once. The rearrangement uses TRBV27 and TRBJ1-6; 10 bases align to TRBD1. There are 17 residues in the CDR3. Germline CDR1 and CDR2: MNHEY and SMNVEV (reference sequence). V was pared by 2 bases and J by 8 bases, with 9 bases of the junction left unmatched. The CDR3 sequence: CASSLAGPGQGHSPLHF. The CDR3 DNA sequence: TGTGCCAGCAGTTTAGCCGGACCGGGACAGGGGCATTCACCCCTCCACTTT.

The chain uses TRBV7-3 and TRBJ2-5; D tentatively fits TRBD1 or TRBD2 (5 bases each). V lost 3 bases to trimming and J lost 4 bases, with 12 bases between them. Germline CDR1 and CDR2: SGHTA and FQGTGA. The CDR3 runs 14 residues. The CDR3 reads CASSLGVGRETQYF. The CDR3 nucleotides are TGTGCCAGCAGCTTGGGGGTTGGTCGAGAGACCCAGTACTTC.

The chain joins TRBV18 to TRBJ1-4; D not certain. Germline assignment: CDR1 KGHSH and CDR2 LQKENI. With 7 bases removed from V and 3 bases from J, the gap between germline ends came to 15 bases. The CDR3 runs to 15 residues. CDR3 nucleotides: TGTGCCAGCTTACCCTCGCTCGGAGCTAATGAAAAACTGTTTTTT. Translating gives CASLPSLGANEKLFF.

The chain carries TRBV2 and TRBJ1-4, with D perhaps TRBD1 (6 bases). The length of the CDR3 is 14 residues. Trimming took off 4 bases at V and 3 bases at J, with 9 bases between the two ends. Germline CDR1 is SNHLY and CDR2 is FYNNEI. The CDR3 region is CASSAQGPNEKLFF. As DNA, the CDR3 is TGTGCCAGCAGTGCACAGGGCCCTAATGAAAAACTGTTTTTT. Based on the CDR3 plus reference TRBV2 and TRBJ1-4, the full variable domain is EPEVTQTPSHQVTQMGQEVILRCVPISNHLYFYWYRQILGQKVEFLVSFYNNEISEKSEIFDDQFSVERPDGSNFTLKIRSTKLEDSAMYFCASSAQGPNEKLFFGSGTQLSVL.

On this clone itself: This same CDR3 is encoded by further DNA sequences in the sample. The rearrangement joins TRBV11-2 to TRBJ2-1; 7 bases are a match to TRBD2. Germline V lookup: CDR1 SGHAT, CDR2 FQNNGV. The J segment lost 4 bases and the V segment lost 1 base, leaving 4 bases of the junction unmatched. The length of the CDR3 is 15 residues. The CDR3 here is CASSLVSGTYNEQFF. CDR3 nucleotide sequence: TGTGCCAGCAGCTTAGTAAGCGGGACTTACAATGAGCAGTTCTTC.

To note about this clone: The same CDR3 also results from other DNA sequences found in this sample. The chain employs TRBV9 and TRBJ2-3; D might be TRBD2 (6 bases). CDR3 length: 15 residues. V was cut by 0 bases and J by 1 base, with 9 bases left in between. Germline V gene lookup returns CDR1 SGDLS and CDR2 YYNGEE. Here the CDR3 DNA reads TGTGCCAGCAGCGTAGGTGGCGGGGGCACAGATACGCAGTATTTT. Translated: CASSVGGGGTDTQYF.

The rearrangement links TRBV21-1 to TRBJ2-5; the D call TRBD2 from the table was never checked on the DNA. TRBV21-1 represents a pseudogene. The CDR3 is made up of 17 amino acids. Here the CDR3 DNA reads TGTGCCAGCAGCAAACTGGGGACTAGCGGGTTCCAAGAGACCCAGTACTTC. Its translation is CASSKLGTSGFQETQYF.

This rearrangement joins TRBV5-1 to TRBJ1-1, with unresolved D. With 4 bases removed from V and 1 base from J, the gap between germline ends came to 14 bases. The CDR3 covers 15 residues. Germline CDR1 is SGHRS and CDR2 is YFSETQ. The CDR3 sequence: CASSRFSLGNTEAFF. For the CDR3, the DNA is TGCGCCAGCAGCCGATTCTCACTGGGGAACACTGAAGCTTTCTTT.

CDR3 loop: CASSLGQVAYEQYF. The DNA for the CDR3 is TGTGCCAGCTCACTCGGACAGGTGGCCTACGAGCAGTACTTC. This chain connects TRBV18 to TRBJ2-7; 7 nucleotides match TRBD1. The CDR3 extends over 14 amino acids. V was clipped by 4 bases and J by 2 bases; unmatched bases: 5. Germline V gene lookup returns CDR1 KGHSH and CDR2 LQKENI.

The chain is built from TRBV25-1 and TRBJ2-5, with 7 positions matching TRBD1. There are 14 residues in the CDR3. V lost 8 bases and J lost 1; bases outside the gene matches: 7. In germline, CDR1 is MGHDK, CDR2 SYGVNS. CDR3 sequence: CASGSTGIQETQYF. The CDR3 bases are TGTGCCAGCGGATCGACAGGGATCCAAGAGACCCAGTACTTC.

This clone was seen a single time. CDR3 DNA sequence: TGTGCCAGCAGCTTAGAGGCGGGCTACGAGCAGTACTTC. Translating it yields CASSLEAGYEQYF. The chain carries TRBV11-3 and TRBJ2-7; TRBD2 is a possible D gene (5 bases). Germline-derived CDR1 and CDR2 are SGHNT and YENEEA. There are 13 residues in the CDR3. V lost 0 bases and J lost 3, with 6 bases in between.

The chain couples TRBV14 to TRBJ2-5; TRBD2 agrees at 9 bases. This CDR3 spans 14 amino acids. V trimming: 5 bases; J trimming: 5 bases; junction bases outside the gene matches: 6. Germline assignment: CDR1 SGHDN and CDR2 FVKESK. Here the CDR3 reads CASSALAGWETQYF. DNA of the CDR3: TGTGCCAGCAGCGCGCTAGCGGGATGGGAGACCCAGTACTTC.